This T cell receptor beta chain stems from a study of blood T cell repertoires in COVID-19. Trimming took 4 bases from V and 2 from J; bases not matched to a gene: 5. CDR1 is MNHEY and CDR2 is SVGAGI in the germline V gene. The CDR3 extends over 15 amino acids. Using immunoSEQ multiplex PCR, the repertoire was profiled, and TCRdb retains in-frame clones only, with some absent. The sample records 100,000 to 140,000 clones, 88% being singletons. This TCR was sampled from a man aged 50 or older with active or convalescent COVID-19. This chain connects TRBV6-5 to TRBJ1-1, with TRBD1 matching 9 bases. Sequenced material: peripheral blood. CDR3 sequence: CASSSRQGGNTEAFF. The CDR3 DNA follows: TGTGCCAGCAGTTCTCGACAGGGGGGCAACACTGAAGCTTTCTTT.